Detailed here is one TCR beta chain. Profiled with immunoSEQ multiplex PCR; TCRdb holds only in-frame clones, not every one. The data show fewer than 400,000 clones, with under 90% seen just once and approximately 4.7% held by the top ten. The data are from a study of blood T cell repertoires in COVID-19. As for the study in general: Nucleic acid was either cDNA or gDNA, and it came from T cells, B-cell-depleted T cells, or PBMCs.

This CDR3 spans 18 amino acids. V lost 4 bases to trimming and J lost 3 bases; unmatched junction nucleotides: 11. Germline V lookup: CDR1 SGHRS, CDR2 YFSETQ. This chain uses TRBV5-1 with TRBJ2-6; 9 bases fit TRBD1. The specimen was PBMCs or T cells enriched from blood (not recorded which). This receptor was identified in a man in his sixties who had recovered from COVID-19. CDR3 region: CASSPGQGVISGANVLTF. CDR3 nucleotide sequence: TGCGCCAGCAGCCCGGGACAGGGTGTAATTAGTGGGGCCAACGTCCTGACTTTC.